The 8 T cell receptor beta chains presented below share a single source sample, sequenced in a study of CD8 T cells in ankylosing spondylitis. A single record per CDR3 protein comes from TCRdb applying MiXCR to the 5' RACE reads. Found here are around 150,000 distinct CDR3 sequences, 11% of them singletons; the top ten hold about 27%. The sample comprised blood, either unsorted or a sorted T cell fraction (not recorded which). Source of these receptors: a male donor with ankylosing spondylitis or in good health (not recorded which).

This clonotype was seen a few times. The rearrangement uses TRBV10-1 and TRBJ2-7, with a weak D call TRBD1 (5 bases). The CDR3 has 15 residues. Germline assignment: CDR1 WNHNN and CDR2 SYGVQD (reference sequence). Trimming stripped 2 bases from V and 5 bases from J, with 16 bases between. CDR3 amino acids: CASSETAGPRDEQYF. CDR3 coding DNA: TGCGCCAGCAGTGAGACCGCAGGGCCTCGGGACGAGCAGTACTTC.

The sample holds a few counts of this clonotype. This chain links TRBV5-1 with TRBJ1-2, with D uncertain. This CDR3 region has 15 residues. Germline V CDR1 and CDR2: SGHRS, YFSETQ. V gave up 0 bases and J gave up 0 bases, with 9 bases separating them. CDR3 protein: CASSLEITANYGYTF. The CDR3 nucleotides are TGCGCCAGCAGCTTGGAAATAACAGCTAACTATGGCTACACCTTC. Complete variable domain (other parts from reference TRBV5-1 and TRBJ1-2): KAGVTQTPRYLIKTRGQQVTLSCSPISGHRSVSWYQQTPGQGLQFLFEYFSETQRNKGNFPGRFSGRQFSNSRSEMNVSTLELGDSALYLCASSLEITANYGYTFGSGTRLTVV.

The chain joins TRBV12-3 or TRBV12-4 to TRBJ1-1; 9 bases line up with TRBD1. J gave up 2 bases and V 6 bases, and 16 bases lay outside the gene matches. This CDR3 is built from 18 residues. CDR3 loop: CASSLTRGQGPFNTEAFF. The CDR3 nucleotides read TGTGCCAGCAGCCTTACGCGGGGACAGGGTCCATTCAACACTGAAGCTTTCTTT.

This clonotype was detected many times. This chain connects TRBV5-1 to TRBJ1-1; a weak D match, TRBD1 (5 bases). Trimming removed 5 bases from V and 1 base from J, with 18 bases in between. The CDR3 spans 16 residues. Germline V gene sequence: CDR1 SGHRS, CDR2 YFSETQ. The CDR3 region is CASSLPRGATNTEAFF. DNA of the CDR3: TGCGCCAGCAGTCTCCCAAGAGGGGCGACGAACACTGAAGCTTTCTTT.

This clonotype has a count of ten or more. This chain connects TRBV5-1 to TRBJ1-4; the D is unclear. Germline V lookup: CDR1 SGHRS, CDR2 YFSETQ. The CDR3 length is 14 residues. V lost 0 bases and J 3 bases, leaving 6 bases between the germline ends. The CDR3 nucleotides are TGCGCCAGCAGCTTGGAGGCTCCTAATGAAAAACTGTTTTTT. It is translated as CASSLEAPNEKLFF.

Ten or more counts support this clonotype. The chain has TRBV27 and TRBJ2-2, with D perhaps TRBD2 (6 bases). Deletions cut 5 bases from V and 4 bases from J, with 11 bases between. The CDR3 loop spans 14 amino acids. The V gene's germline CDR1 is MNHEY and CDR2 SMNVEV (reference sequence). The CDR3 loop is CASSILATTGELFF. The CDR3 coding sequence is TGTGCCAGCAGTATACTAGCTACCACCGGGGAGCTGTTTTTT.

The genes are TRBV27 and TRBJ2-7, with 7 bases lining up with TRBD1. Germline V gene lookup returns CDR1 MNHEY and CDR2 SMNVEV (reference sequence). V shed 4 bases and J 5 bases; nucleotides not matched to a gene: 8. The CDR3 runs 14 residues. CDR3 in amino acids: CASSWGTEVNEQYF. The CDR3 DNA follows: TGTGCCAGCAGTTGGGGGACAGAAGTCAACGAGCAGTACTTC.

V and J are TRBV7-9 and TRBJ2-1; unclear D gene. Trimming cost V 6 bases and J 5 bases, with 5 bases left between them. Per germline, CDR1 SEHNR and CDR2 FQNEAQ (reference sequence). This CDR3 region has 11 residues. The CDR3 is CASSPDNEQFF. DNA of the CDR3: TGTGCCAGCAGTCCGGACAATGAGCAGTTCTTC.